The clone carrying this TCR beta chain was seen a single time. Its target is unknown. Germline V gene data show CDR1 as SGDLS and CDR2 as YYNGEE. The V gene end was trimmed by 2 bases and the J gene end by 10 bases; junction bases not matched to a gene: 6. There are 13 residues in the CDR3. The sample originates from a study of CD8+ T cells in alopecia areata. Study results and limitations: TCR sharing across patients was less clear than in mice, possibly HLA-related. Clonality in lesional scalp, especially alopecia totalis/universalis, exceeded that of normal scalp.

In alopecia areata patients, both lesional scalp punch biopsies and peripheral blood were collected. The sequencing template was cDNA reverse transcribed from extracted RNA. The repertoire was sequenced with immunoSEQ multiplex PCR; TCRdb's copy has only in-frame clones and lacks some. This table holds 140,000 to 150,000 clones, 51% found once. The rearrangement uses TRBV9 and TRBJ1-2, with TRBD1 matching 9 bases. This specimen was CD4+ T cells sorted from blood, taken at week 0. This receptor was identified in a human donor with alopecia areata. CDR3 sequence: CASSVVGQGDYTF. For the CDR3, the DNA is TGTGCCAGCAGCGTCGTGGGACAGGGAGACTACACCTTC.